Presented here are 31 T cell receptor beta chains from one specimen sequenced in a study of shared clonotypes between healthy human individuals. Assay: immunoSEQ multiplex PCR; the TCRdb copy retains only in-frame clones and omits some. The data contain 190,000 or so clones, about 66% of them singletons. Sequencing input: memory CD4+ T cells sorted from blood. Subset described: CD45RA-negative fraction. All receptors derive from a man younger than 40 in good health.

As regards this clone: The sample has other DNA sequences that encode this CDR3 too. This chain joins TRBV11-3 and TRBJ2-7, with D possibly matching TRBD2 (5 bases). Germline CDR1 SGHNT, CDR2 YENEEA. V lost 3 bases and J lost 4, with 10 bases in between. The CDR3 extends over 13 amino acids. The CDR3 nucleotides read TGTGCCAGCAGCTTGGAAGCGGAGTACGAGCAGTACTTC. The encoded protein is CASSLEAEYEQYF.

This clone turned up a few times. The chain couples TRBV19 to TRBJ1-5; the D is unclear. The CDR3 contains 14 residues. V lost 6 bases, J lost 3 bases, and 12 bases lay in between. Germline lookup yields CDR1 LNHDA and CDR2 SQIVND (reference sequence). CDR3 protein: CASRRHGTNQPQHF. The CDR3 DNA sequence: TGTGCCAGTAGACGGCACGGAACCAATCAGCCCCAGCATTTT.

This chain connects TRBV7-2 to TRBJ2-7; tentatively, D is TRBD2 (5 bases). The CDR3 covers 19 residues. V lost 1 base to trimming and J lost 0 bases, with 22 bases between them. Germline V gene data show CDR1 as SGHTA and CDR2 as FQGNSA. In DNA form, the CDR3 reads TGTGCCAGCAGCTTAGGTTGGGGTAGAGGGCGAGTAAGCTCCTACGAGCAGTACTTC. This translates into CASSLGWGRGRVSSYEQYF.

This sequence joins TRBV19 and TRBJ2-1; TRBD1 aligns across 7 bases. The CDR3 is 13 amino acids. Germline V CDR1 and CDR2: LNHDA, SQIVND (reference sequence). V was clipped by 8 bases and J by 1 base; unmatched bases: 2. CDR3 sequence: CASSQGSYNEQFF. The CDR3 bases are TGTGCCAGTTCACAGGGGTCCTACAATGAGCAGTTCTTC. Together with reference TRBV19 and TRBJ2-1, the CDR3 gives the full variable domain: DGGITQSPKYLFRKEGQNVTLSCEQNLNHDAMYWYRQDPGQGLRLIYYSQIVNDFQKGDIAEGYSVSREKKESFPLTVTSAQKNPTAFYLCASSQGSYNEQFFGPGTRLTVL.

The chain is built from TRBV6-6 and TRBJ2-1; D perhaps matches TRBD2 (7 bases). The CDR3 runs to 15 residues. Between the trimmed V and J ends, which lost 5 bases and 6 bases, there was a span of 17 bases. Germline assignment: CDR1 MNHNY and CDR2 SVGAGI (reference sequence). The CDR3 coding sequence is TGTGCCAGCAGTCCTCTAGTGGGAGGGGGCAATGAGCAGTTCTTC. Translating it yields CASSPLVGGGNEQFF.

The chain couples TRBV7-2 to TRBJ1-3; D is possibly TRBD1 (5 bases). The germline V gene encodes CDR1 SGHTA and CDR2 FQGNSA. The CDR3 length is 15 residues. Trimming stripped 5 bases from V and 2 bases from J, with 13 bases between. CDR3: CASSRFQGTGNTIYF. CDR3 nucleotide sequence: TGTGCCAGCAGCCGGTTTCAGGGAACTGGAAACACCATATATTTT.

The chain employs TRBV19 and TRBJ2-7; D perhaps matches TRBD1 (6 bases). This CDR3 region has 15 residues. The V gene lost 3 bases and the J gene lost 2 bases, with 14 bases spanning the gap. CDR1 and CDR2 (germline): LNHDA, SQIVND (reference sequence). Written as DNA, the CDR3 is TGTGCCAGTAGTATCCCCCGAGGGGGAGCCTACGAGCAGTACTTC. This translates into CASSIPRGGAYEQYF.

The CDR3 region is CASSLTEYNEQFF. CDR3 in DNA: TGTGCCAGCAGTTTAACGGAGTACAATGAGCAGTTCTTC. The chain recombines TRBV28 with TRBJ2-1, with D uncertain. Between the trimmed V and J ends, which lost 2 bases and 4 bases, there was a span of 6 bases. Germline CDR1 MDHEN, CDR2 SYDVKM. The CDR3 loop spans 13 amino acids.

The chain employs TRBV5-1 and TRBJ2-7, with 8 bases matching TRBD1. With 1 base clipped from V and 2 bases from J, the junction kept 5 bases outside the gene matches. Germline assignment: CDR1 SGHRS and CDR2 YFSETQ. The CDR3 runs to 15 residues. CDR3 sequence (DNA): TGCGCCAGCAGCTTGACCGGGACAGGCACCTACGAGCAGTACTTC. Its protein product is CASSLTGTGTYEQYF.

The chain couples TRBV9 to TRBJ2-5, with 7 positions matching TRBD2. V lost 1 base and J lost 2; bases outside the gene matches: 8. In germline, CDR1 is SGDLS, CDR2 YYNGEE. The CDR3 is 16 residues long. The CDR3 spells CASSVRGEVLQETQYF. The CDR3 region has the DNA TGTGCCAGCAGCGTACGGGGGGAGGTTTTACAAGAGACCCAGTACTTC. Combining the CDR3 with reference TRBV9 and TRBJ2-5 gives the whole variable domain DSGVTQTPKHLITATGQRVTLRCSPRSGDLSVYWYQQSLDQGLQFLIQYYNGEERAKGNILERFSAQQFPDLHSELNLSSLELGDSALYFCASSVRGEVLQETQYFGPGTRLLVL.

V and J are TRBV19 and TRBJ2-5; 9 bases are a match to TRBD1. The V gene's germline CDR1 is LNHDA and CDR2 SQIVND (reference sequence). This CDR3 spans 12 amino acids. The V and J ends lost 9 bases and 5 bases, in that order; junction bases with no gene match: 4. CDR3 bases: TGTGCCAGCGGGACAGGGCGGGAGACCCAGTACTTC. Translation gives CASGTGRETQYF.

This clone was recorded many times. V is TRBV27 and J is TRBJ2-7; 11 bases match TRBD2. The CDR3 spans 16 residues. V trimming: 2 bases; J trimming: 6 bases; junction bases outside the gene matches: 9. Germline V CDR1 and CDR2: MNHEY, SMNVEV (reference sequence). CDR3 amino acids: CASSLNLRLAGREQYF. The CDR3 bases are TGTGCCAGCAGTTTAAACCTACGACTAGCGGGACGCGAGCAGTACTTC.

This clone was observed many times. The chain joins TRBV29-1 to TRBJ2-3; TRBD2 aligns across 8 bases. The CDR3 extends over 13 amino acids. The ends lost 5 bases at V and 2 bases at J; junction bases unmatched: 3. Germline V CDR1 and CDR2: SQVTM, ANQGSEA. The CDR3 reads CSVSGGNTDTQYF. CDR3 sequence (DNA): TGCAGCGTTAGCGGGGGAAACACAGATACGCAGTATTTT.

The genes are TRBV11-2 and TRBJ1-1, with a tentative D call TRBD1 (5 bases). The CDR3 length is 16 residues. V was shortened by 6 bases and J by 8 bases, with 25 bases between the two germline ends. Germline V gene data show CDR1 as SGHAT and CDR2 as FQNNGV. The chain's CDR3 is CASRNLGRDLKPEAFF. The CDR3 DNA reads TGTGCCAGCAGGAACCTGGGACGGGACCTTAAACCCGAAGCTTTCTTT.

The chain joins TRBV28 to TRBJ2-7; D is uncertain. The CDR3 spans 14 residues. Germline lookup yields CDR1 MDHEN and CDR2 SYDVKM. Trimming shortened V by 6 bases and J by 2 bases, and 14 bases separated the two germline ends. The CDR3 region has the DNA TGTGCCAGCAGGTTCGGCGGCCGACCCTACGAGCAGTACTTC. Its translation: CASRFGGRPYEQYF.

This chain joins TRBV11-2 and TRBJ2-1; D is undetermined. The V and J ends lost 4 bases and 1 base respectively, with 8 bases between them. The germline CDR1 and CDR2 sequences are SGHAT and FQNNGV. This CDR3 is built from 14 residues. CDR3 DNA: TGTGCCAGCAGCTGGCGCCAATCCTACAATGAGCAGTTCTTC. Translating it yields CASSWRQSYNEQFF.

In its sample, this clone was seen once. In DNA form, the CDR3 reads TGCGCCAGCAGCCGATTCACCAGGGACAGTGGAAACTACGAGCAGTACTTC. This sequence encodes CASSRFTRDSGNYEQYF. This chain uses TRBV5-1 with TRBJ2-7, with 7 bases aligning to TRBD1. The CDR3 contains 17 residues. Trimming took 4 bases from V and 3 from J; bases not matched to a gene: 16. Germline V gives CDR1 SGHRS, CDR2 YFSETQ.

This chain connects TRBV9 to TRBJ2-1; possibly TRBD1 for D (6 bases). Per the germline V gene, CDR1 is SGDLS and CDR2 is YYNGEE. This CDR3 is 16 amino acids long. Trimming took 3 bases from V and 3 from J, leaving 16 bases between them. The CDR3 loop is CASSAQGHVSYNEQFF. The CDR3 DNA reads as TGTGCCAGCAGCGCCCAGGGGCACGTAAGCTACAATGAGCAGTTCTTC.

This chain connects TRBV28 to TRBJ2-7, with 11 bases identical to TRBD2. Germline CDR1 reads MDHEN; CDR2 reads SYDVKM. CDR3 length: 14 residues. J lost 2 bases, V lost 5 bases, and 2 bases had no gene match. CDR3 residues: CASSQTSGTYEQYF. In DNA form, the CDR3 reads TGTGCCAGCAGTCAGACTAGCGGGACCTACGAGCAGTACTTC.

V and J are TRBV9 and TRBJ1-2; D unclear. CDR1 and CDR2 (germline): SGDLS, YYNGEE. V was clipped by 0 bases and J by 4 bases, with 16 bases between them. The CDR3 runs 16 residues. The CDR3 bases are TGTGCCAGCAGCGTAGTTGGAGGGAATGGTGGCTATGGCTACACCTTC. Its translation: CASSVVGGNGGYGYTF.

V and J are TRBV5-1 and TRBJ2-2; TRBD1 agrees at 7 bases. The V segment lost 4 bases and the J segment 2 bases; nucleotides outside the gene matches: 2. The CDR3 is 14 residues long. Germline V gene data show CDR1 as SGHRS and CDR2 as YFSETQ. CDR3 sequence reads: CASSGTVNTGELFF. As DNA, the CDR3 is TGCGCCAGCAGCGGGACAGTTAACACCGGGGAGCTGTTTTTT.

The genes are TRBV27 and TRBJ1-4, with a weak D call TRBD1 (5 bases). V was trimmed by 3 bases and J by 4 bases, leaving 15 bases between them. Germline V gene lookup returns CDR1 MNHEY and CDR2 SMNVEV (reference sequence). This CDR3 comprises 16 residues. The CDR3 loop reads CASSFFGVQGNEKLFF. CDR3 DNA: TGTGCCAGCAGTTTCTTCGGTGTCCAGGGTAATGAAAAACTGTTTTTT.

As concerns this clone: This CDR3 is also generated by other DNA sequences in the sample. This chain connects TRBV5-1 to TRBJ2-3; D gene uncertain. From germline, CDR1 is SGHRS and CDR2 YFSETQ. The CDR3 loop spans 13 amino acids. V was pared by 1 base and J by 3 bases, with 6 bases between. The CDR3 protein is CASSLPGTDTQYF. CDR3 nucleotide sequence: TGCGCCAGCAGCTTGCCCGGGACAGATACGCAGTATTTT.

The J gene is TRBJ1-5, the V gene TRBV28; no reliable D call. The CDR3 spans 12 residues. Germline V CDR1 and CDR2: MDHEN, SYDVKM. The V end was cut by 6 bases, the J end by 5 bases, with 8 bases between. The CDR3 loop is CASRLQDQPQHF. For the CDR3, the DNA is TGTGCCAGCAGGCTTCAGGATCAGCCCCAGCATTTT.

The chain has TRBV28 and TRBJ2-5; TRBD1 matches 8 bases. J lost 3 bases, V lost 6 bases, and 12 bases had no gene match. Germline V gives CDR1 MDHEN, CDR2 SYDVKM. The length of the CDR3 is 16 residues. The CDR3: CASSYRGTRPKETQYF. CDR3 in DNA: TGTGCCAGCAGCTACAGGGGGACACGGCCGAAAGAGACCCAGTACTTC.

The rearrangement links TRBV28 to TRBJ2-1; D possibly corresponds to TRBD1 (6 bases). The CDR3 sequence is 12 residues long. Germline V gene data show CDR1 as MDHEN and CDR2 as SYDVKM. Trimming left V 6 bases short and J 13 bases short, with 16 bases between. The CDR3 DNA reads TGTGCCAGCAGGGGTCCCGGGACACCCCAGTTCTTC. Amino acids: CASRGPGTPQFF.

This clone showed up just a few times. The gene calls are TRBV6-5 and TRBJ1-3; unclear D gene. This CDR3 contains 15 residues. The ends were cut back, 6 bases at V and 0 bases at J, with 12 bases in the middle. The germline gives CDR1 MNHEY, CDR2 SVGAGI. The CDR3 reads CASRRSANSGNTIYF. The CDR3 region has the DNA TGTGCCAGCAGACGCTCGGCCAACTCTGGAAACACCATATATTTT.

This clone occurred once. The chain couples TRBV9 to TRBJ2-1, with 13 bases that match TRBD2. The V and J ends lost 1 base and 9 bases, in that order; junction bases with no gene match: 7. From germline, CDR1 is SGDLS and CDR2 YYNGEE. This CDR3 contains 16 residues. CDR3 sequence: CASSVTSGRALGEQFF. DNA of the CDR3: TGTGCCAGCAGCGTAACTAGCGGGAGGGCGTTAGGTGAGCAGTTCTTC.

The V call is TRBV18, the J call TRBJ2-2; D unclear. The germline V and J ends were trimmed by 0 bases and 5 bases, with 7 bases remaining between them. CDR3 length: 14 amino acids. Germline lookup yields CDR1 KGHSH and CDR2 LQKENI. In nucleotides, the CDR3 is TGTGCCAGCTCACCACCTTCCGTAACCGGGGAGCTGTTTTTT. This encodes CASSPPSVTGELFF.

This clone has at least ten counts. This chain links TRBV28 with TRBJ2-7, with D possibly matching TRBD1 (6 bases). V was shortened by 7 bases and J by 6 bases, with 22 bases between the two germline ends. The length of the CDR3 is 15 residues. Germline lookup yields CDR1 MDHEN and CDR2 SYDVKM. DNA for the CDR3: TGTGCCAGCACTCCTAGGGGCAGGGGCCTGAGCGAGCAGTACTTC. Amino acid sequence: CASTPRGRGLSEQYF.

This clone turned up a few times. The V gene is TRBV19, the J gene TRBJ2-2; no firm D call. The CDR3 sequence is 14 residues long. Trimming pared 9 bases from V and 0 bases from J, leaving 11 bases between. Germline lookup yields CDR1 LNHDA and CDR2 SQIVND (reference sequence). For the CDR3, the DNA is TGTGCCAGCGATTCTAGATCGAACACCGGGGAGCTGTTTTTT. Translation: CASDSRSNTGELFF. Variable domain in full (rest from reference TRBV19 and TRBJ2-2): DGGITQSPKYLFRKEGQNVTLSCEQNLNHDAMYWYRQDPGQGLRLIYYSQIVNDFQKGDIAEGYSVSREKKESFPLTVTSAQKNPTAFYLCASDSRSNTGELFFGEGSRLTVL.